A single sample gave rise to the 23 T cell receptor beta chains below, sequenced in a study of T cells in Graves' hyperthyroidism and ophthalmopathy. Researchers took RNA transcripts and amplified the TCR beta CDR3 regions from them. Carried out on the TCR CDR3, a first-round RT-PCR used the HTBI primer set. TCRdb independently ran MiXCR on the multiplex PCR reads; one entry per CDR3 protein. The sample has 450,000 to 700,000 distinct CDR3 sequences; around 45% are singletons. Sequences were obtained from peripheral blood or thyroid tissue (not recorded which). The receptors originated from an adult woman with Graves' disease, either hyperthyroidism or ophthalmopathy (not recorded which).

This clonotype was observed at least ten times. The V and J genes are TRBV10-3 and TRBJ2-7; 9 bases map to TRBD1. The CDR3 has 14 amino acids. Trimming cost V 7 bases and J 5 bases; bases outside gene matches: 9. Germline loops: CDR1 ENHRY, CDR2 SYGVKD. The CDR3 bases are TGTGCCATCACCTCCGGGACAGGGAAGGACGAGCAGTACTTC. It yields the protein CAITSGTGKDEQYF.

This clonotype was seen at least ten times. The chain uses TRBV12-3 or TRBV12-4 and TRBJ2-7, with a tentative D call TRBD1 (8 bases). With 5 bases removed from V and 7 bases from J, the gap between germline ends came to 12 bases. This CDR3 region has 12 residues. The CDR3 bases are TGTGCCAGCAGTCACAGGGGGGGAGAGCAGTACTTC. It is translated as CASSHRGGEQYF.

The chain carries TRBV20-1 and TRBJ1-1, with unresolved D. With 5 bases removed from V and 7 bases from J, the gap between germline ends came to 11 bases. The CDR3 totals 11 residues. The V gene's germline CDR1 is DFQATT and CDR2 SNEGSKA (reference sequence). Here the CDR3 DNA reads TGCAGTGCTGGAGGCCGCGTTGAAGCTTTCTTT. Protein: CSAGGRVEAFF.

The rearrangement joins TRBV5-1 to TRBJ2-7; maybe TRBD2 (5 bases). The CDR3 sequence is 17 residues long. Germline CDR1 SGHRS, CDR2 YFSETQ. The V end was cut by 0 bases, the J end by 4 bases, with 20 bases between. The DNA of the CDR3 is TGCGCCAGCAGCTTGGGTCTAGCAGCACCAAGTGGTTACGAGCAGTACTTC. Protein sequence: CASSLGLAAPSGYEQYF.

DNA for the CDR3: TGTGCCAGCAGCTGGAACGAGGGTCAGCCCCAGCATTTT. Encoded protein: CASSWNEGQPQHF. This chain uses TRBV7-8 with TRBJ1-5; D gene uncertain. This CDR3 spans 13 amino acids. Trimming took off 4 bases at V and 6 bases at J, with 10 bases between the two ends. CDR1 and CDR2 from the germline V gene are SGHVS and FQNEAQ. The full variable domain, completed using reference TRBV7-8 and TRBJ1-5, is GAGVSQSPRYKVAKRGQDVALRCDPISGHVSLFWYQQALGQGPEFLTYFQNEAQLDKSGLPSDRFFAERPEGSVSTLKIQRTQQEDSAVYLCASSWNEGQPQHFGDGTRLSIL.

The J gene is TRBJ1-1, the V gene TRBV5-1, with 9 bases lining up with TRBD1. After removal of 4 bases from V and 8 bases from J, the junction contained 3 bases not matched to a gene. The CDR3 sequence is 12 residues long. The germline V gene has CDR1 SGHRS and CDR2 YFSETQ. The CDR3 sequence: CASSAGTGEAFF. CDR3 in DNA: TGCGCCAGCAGCGCCGGGACAGGGGAAGCTTTCTTT.

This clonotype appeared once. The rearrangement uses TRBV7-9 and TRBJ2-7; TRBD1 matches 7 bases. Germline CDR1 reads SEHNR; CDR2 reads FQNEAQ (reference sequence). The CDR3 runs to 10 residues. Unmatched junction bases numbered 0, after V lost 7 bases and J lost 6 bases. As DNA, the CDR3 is TGTGCCAGCACAGGGGGCGAGCAGTACTTC. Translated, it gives CASTGGEQYF.

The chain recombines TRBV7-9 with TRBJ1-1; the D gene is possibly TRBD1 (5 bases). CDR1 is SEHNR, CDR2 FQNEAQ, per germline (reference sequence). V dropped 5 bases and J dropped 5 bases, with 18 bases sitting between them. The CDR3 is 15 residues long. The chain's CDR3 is CASSRGDWRQTEAFF. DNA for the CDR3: TGTGCCAGCAGCCGGGGGGATTGGCGGCAGACTGAAGCTTTCTTT. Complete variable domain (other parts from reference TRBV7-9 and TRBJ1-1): DTGVSQNPRHKITKRGQNVTFRCDPISEHNRLYWYRQTLGQGPEFLTYFQNEAQLEKSRLLSDRFSAERPKGSFSTLEIQRTEQGDSAMYLCASSRGDWRQTEAFFGQGTRLTVV.

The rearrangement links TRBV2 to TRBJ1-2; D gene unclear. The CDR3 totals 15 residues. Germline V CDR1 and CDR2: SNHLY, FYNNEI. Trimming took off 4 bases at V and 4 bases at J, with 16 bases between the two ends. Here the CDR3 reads CASSARDATSYGYTF. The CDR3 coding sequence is TGTGCCAGCAGTGCTAGAGATGCGACTAGCTATGGCTACACCTTC. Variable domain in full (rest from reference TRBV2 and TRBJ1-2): EPEVTQTPSHQVTQMGQEVILRCVPISNHLYFYWYRQILGQKVEFLVSFYNNEISEKSEIFDDQFSVERPDGSNFTLKIRSTKLEDSAMYFCASSARDATSYGYTFGSGTRLTVV.

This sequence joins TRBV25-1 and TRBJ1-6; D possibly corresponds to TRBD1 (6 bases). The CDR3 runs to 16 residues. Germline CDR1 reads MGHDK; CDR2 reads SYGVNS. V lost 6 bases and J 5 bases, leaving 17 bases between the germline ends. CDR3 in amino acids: CASSFGQPKDNSPLHF. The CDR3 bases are TGTGCCAGCAGCTTCGGACAGCCAAAAGATAATTCACCCCTCCACTTT.

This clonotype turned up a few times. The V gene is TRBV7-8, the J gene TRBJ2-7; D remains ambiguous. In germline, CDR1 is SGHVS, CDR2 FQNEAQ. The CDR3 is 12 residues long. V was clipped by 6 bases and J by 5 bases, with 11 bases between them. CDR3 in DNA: TGTGCCAGCAGTTCACGTTTCGACGAGCAGTACTTC. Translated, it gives CASSSRFDEQYF. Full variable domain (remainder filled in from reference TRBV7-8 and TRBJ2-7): GAGVSQSPRYKVAKRGQDVALRCDPISGHVSLFWYQQALGQGPEFLTYFQNEAQLDKSGLPSDRFFAERPEGSVSTLKIQRTQQEDSAVYLCASSSRFDEQYFGPGTRLTVT.

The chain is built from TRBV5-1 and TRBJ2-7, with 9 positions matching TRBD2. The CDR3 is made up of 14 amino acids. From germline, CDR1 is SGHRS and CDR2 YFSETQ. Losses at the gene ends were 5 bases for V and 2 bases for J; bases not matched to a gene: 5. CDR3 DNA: TGCGCCAGCAGAGCTAGCGGGGCCGCCTACGAGCAGTACTTC. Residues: CASRASGAAYEQYF.

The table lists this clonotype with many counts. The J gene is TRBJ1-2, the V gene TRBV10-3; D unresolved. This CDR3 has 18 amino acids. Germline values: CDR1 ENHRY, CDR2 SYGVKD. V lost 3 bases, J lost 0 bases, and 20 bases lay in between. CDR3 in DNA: TGTGCCATCAGTGACTCCCCATTAACAGCCTTAGCTAACTATGGCTACACCTTC. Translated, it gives CAISDSPLTALANYGYTF.

The CDR3 here is CASKTPGTPLRNQPQHF. The CDR3 region has the DNA TGCGCCAGCAAAACTCCCGGGACTCCCCTTCGAAATCAGCCCCAGCATTTT. This chain links TRBV5-1 with TRBJ1-5, with D perhaps TRBD1 (5 bases). CDR3 length equals 17 residues. CDR1 is SGHRS and CDR2 is YFSETQ in the germline V gene. The V and J ends lost 6 bases and 4 bases respectively, with 23 bases between them.

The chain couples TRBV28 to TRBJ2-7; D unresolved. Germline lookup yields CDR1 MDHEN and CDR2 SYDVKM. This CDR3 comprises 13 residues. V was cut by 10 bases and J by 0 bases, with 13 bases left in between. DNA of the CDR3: TGTGCCACCCAGTCCCCGATCTCCTACGAGCAGTACTTC. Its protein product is CATQSPISYEQYF.

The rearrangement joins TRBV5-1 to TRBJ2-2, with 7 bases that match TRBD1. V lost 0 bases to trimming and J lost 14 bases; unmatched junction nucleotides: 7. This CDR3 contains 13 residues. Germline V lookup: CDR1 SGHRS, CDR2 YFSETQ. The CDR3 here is CASSLGQGEDLFF. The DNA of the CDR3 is TGCGCCAGCAGCTTGGGACAGGGCGAGGATCTGTTTTTT.

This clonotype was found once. Here the CDR3 reads CASQGEATQYF. In DNA, the CDR3 is TGTGCCAGCCAGGGAGAGGCTACCCAGTACTTC. V and J are TRBV7-9 and TRBJ2-5; D is tentatively TRBD1 or TRBD2 (5 bases each). The CDR3 extends over 11 amino acids. Germline values: CDR1 SEHNR, CDR2 FQNEAQ (reference sequence). V shed 8 bases and J shed 8 bases, with 12 bases lying between them.

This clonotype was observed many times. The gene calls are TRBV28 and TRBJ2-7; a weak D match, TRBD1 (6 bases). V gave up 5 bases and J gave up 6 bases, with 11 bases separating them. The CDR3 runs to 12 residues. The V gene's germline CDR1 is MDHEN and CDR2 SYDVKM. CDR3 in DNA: TGTGCCAGCAGTAAGGGGGTGGGCGAGCAGTACTTC. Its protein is CASSKGVGEQYF.

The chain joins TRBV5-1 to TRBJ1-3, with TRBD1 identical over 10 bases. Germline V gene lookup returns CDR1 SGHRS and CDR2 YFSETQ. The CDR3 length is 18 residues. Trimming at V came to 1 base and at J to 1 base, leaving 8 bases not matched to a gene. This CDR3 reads CASSLSGQGTRSGNTIYF. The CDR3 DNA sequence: TGCGCCAGCAGCTTGTCGGGACAGGGGACGAGATCTGGAAACACCATATATTTT.

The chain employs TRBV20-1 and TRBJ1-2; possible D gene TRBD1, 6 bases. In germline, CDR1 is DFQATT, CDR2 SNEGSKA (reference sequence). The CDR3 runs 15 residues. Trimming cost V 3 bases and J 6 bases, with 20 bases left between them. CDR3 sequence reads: CSARGAGAGANGYTF. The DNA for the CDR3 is TGCAGTGCTAGGGGAGCGGGAGCGGGGGCGAATGGCTACACCTTC.

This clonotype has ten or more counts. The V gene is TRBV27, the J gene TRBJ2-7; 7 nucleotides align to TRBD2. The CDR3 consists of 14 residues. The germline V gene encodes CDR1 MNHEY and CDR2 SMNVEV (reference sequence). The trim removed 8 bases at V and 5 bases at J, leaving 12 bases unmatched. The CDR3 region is CASALGGVGDEQYF. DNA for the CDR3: TGTGCCAGCGCCTTGGGGGGGGTAGGGGACGAGCAGTACTTC.

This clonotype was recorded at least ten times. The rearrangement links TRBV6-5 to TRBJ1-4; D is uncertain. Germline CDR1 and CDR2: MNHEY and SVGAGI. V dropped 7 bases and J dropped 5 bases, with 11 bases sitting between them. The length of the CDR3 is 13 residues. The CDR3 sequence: CASTQRGNEKLFF. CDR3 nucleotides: TGTGCCAGCACCCAACGGGGAAATGAAAAACTGTTTTTT.

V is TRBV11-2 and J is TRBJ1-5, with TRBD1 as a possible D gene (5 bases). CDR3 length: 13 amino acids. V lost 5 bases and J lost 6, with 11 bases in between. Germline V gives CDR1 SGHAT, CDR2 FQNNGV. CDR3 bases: TGTGCCAGCAGCGCGGACATCCGTCAGCCCCAGCATTTT. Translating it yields CASSADIRQPQHF.